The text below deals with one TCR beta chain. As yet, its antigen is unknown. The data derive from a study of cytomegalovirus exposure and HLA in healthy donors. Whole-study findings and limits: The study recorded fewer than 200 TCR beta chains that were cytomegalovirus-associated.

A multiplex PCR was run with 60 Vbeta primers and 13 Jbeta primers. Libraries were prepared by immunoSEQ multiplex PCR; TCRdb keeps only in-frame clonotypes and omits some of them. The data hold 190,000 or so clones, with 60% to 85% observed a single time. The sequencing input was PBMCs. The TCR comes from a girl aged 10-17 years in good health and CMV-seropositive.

CDR3 in amino acids: CASSLDRGYEQYF. In DNA, the CDR3 is TGTGCCAGCAGCTTGGACAGGGGTTACGAGCAGTACTTC. This chain joins TRBV5-5 and TRBJ2-7, with TRBD1 matching 7 bases. The CDR3 is 13 amino acids. With V trimmed by 0 bases and J by 4 bases, 1 base remained unmatched. Germline values: CDR1 SGHKS, CDR2 YYEKEE (reference sequence).